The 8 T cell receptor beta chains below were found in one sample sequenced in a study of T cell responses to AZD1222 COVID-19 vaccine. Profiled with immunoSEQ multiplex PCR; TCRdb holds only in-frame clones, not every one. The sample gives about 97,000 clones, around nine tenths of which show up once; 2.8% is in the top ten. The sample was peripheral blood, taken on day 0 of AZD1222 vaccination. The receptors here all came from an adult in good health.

The CDR3 bases are TGTGCCAGCAGCTTCCGACGCCCATCTGTTGGGGCCAACGTCCTGACTTTC. Translated, it gives CASSFRRPSVGANVLTF. The chain has TRBV5-8 and TRBJ2-6; D is unresolved. The germline V gene encodes CDR1 SGHTS and CDR2 YDEGEE. The length of the CDR3 is 17 residues. V was cut by 2 bases and J by 3 bases, with 15 bases left in between.

CDR3 DNA sequence: TGTGCCAGCAGCGTAGGCGGAGGGGAACGTGAGCAGTTCTTC. It translates to CASSVGGGEREQFF. This chain links TRBV9 with TRBJ2-1; D might be TRBD2 (6 bases). This CDR3 is built from 14 residues. Trimming left V 0 bases short and J 9 bases short, with 13 bases between. Germline V CDR1 and CDR2: SGDLS, YYNGEE.

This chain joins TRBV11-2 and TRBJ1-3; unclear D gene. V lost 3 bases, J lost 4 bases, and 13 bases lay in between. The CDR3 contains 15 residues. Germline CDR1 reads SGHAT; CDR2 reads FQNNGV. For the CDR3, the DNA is TGTGCCAGCAGCTTCACCGCGTCGGGAGGAAACACCATATATTTT. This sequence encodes CASSFTASGGNTIYF.

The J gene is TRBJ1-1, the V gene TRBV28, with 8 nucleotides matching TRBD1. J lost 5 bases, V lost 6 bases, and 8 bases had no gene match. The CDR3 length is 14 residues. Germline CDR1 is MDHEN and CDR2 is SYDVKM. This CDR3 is CASRPGQGWTEAFF. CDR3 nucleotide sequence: TGTGCCAGCAGACCCGGACAGGGTTGGACTGAAGCTTTCTTT.

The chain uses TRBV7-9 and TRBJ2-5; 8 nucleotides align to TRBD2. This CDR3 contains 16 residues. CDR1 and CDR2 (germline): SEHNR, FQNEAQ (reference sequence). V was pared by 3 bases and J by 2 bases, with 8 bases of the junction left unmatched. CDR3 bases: TGTGCCAGCAGCTTGTGGTCGGGGGGGCGGCAAGAGACCCAGTACTTC. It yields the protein CASSLWSGGRQETQYF.

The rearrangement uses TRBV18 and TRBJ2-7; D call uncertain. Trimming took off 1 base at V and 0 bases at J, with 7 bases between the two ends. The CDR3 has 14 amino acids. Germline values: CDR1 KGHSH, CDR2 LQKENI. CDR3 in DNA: TGTGCCAGCTCACCACGGGATGACTCCTACGAGCAGTACTTC. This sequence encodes CASSPRDDSYEQYF.

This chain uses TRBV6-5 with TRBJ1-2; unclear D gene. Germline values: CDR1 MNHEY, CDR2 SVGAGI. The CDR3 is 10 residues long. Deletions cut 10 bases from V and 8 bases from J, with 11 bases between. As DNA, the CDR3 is TGTGCCACCCACCGTGGCGGCTACACCTTC. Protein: CATHRGGYTF.

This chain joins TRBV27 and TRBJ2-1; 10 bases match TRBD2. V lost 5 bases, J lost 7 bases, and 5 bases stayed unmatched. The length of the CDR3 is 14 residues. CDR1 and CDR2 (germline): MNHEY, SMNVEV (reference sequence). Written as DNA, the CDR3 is TGTGCCAGCAGTGGAGCGGGGGGGAGAAATGAGCAGTTCTTC. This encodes CASSGAGGRNEQFF.